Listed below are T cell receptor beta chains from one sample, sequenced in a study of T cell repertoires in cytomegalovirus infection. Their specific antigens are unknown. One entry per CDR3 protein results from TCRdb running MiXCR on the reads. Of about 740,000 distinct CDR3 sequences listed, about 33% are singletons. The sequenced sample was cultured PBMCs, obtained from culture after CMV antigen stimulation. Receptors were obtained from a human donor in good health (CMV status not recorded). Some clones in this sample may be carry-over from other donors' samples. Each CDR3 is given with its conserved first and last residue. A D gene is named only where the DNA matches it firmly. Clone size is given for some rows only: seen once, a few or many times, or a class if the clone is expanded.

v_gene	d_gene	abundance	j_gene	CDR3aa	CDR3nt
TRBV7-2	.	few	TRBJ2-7	CASSLVVSVAAYEQYF	TGTGCCAGCAGCTTAGTAGTGTCCGTAGCGGCCTACGAGCAGTACTTC
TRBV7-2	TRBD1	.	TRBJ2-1	CASSQTGFSNEQFF	TGTGCCAGCAGCCAGACAGGGTTTAGCAATGAGCAGTTCTTC
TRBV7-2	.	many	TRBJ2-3	CASSLDGGRGSTQYF	TGTGCCAGCAGCTTAGATGGGGGCCGCGGATCGACGCAGTATTTT
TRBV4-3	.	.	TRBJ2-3	CASSQNPAGAGTDTQYF	TGCGCCAGCAGCCAAAACCCCGCGGGCGCCGGCACAGATACGCAGTATTTT
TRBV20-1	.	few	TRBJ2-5	CSARGIVVSPETQYF	TGCAGTGCTAGGGGTATCGTCGTGTCCCCAGAGACCCAGTACTTC
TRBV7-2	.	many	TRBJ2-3	CASSLVSGLTDTQYF	TGTGCCAGCAGCTTAGTTAGCGGATTAACAGATACGCAGTATTTT
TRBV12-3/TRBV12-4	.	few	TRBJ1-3	CASSLQYRGNTIYF	TGTGCCAGCAGTCTACAGTATCGTGGAAACACCATATATTTT
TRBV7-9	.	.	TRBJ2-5	CASSFRLPNQETQYF	TGTGCCAGCAGCTTTCGGCTGCCCAACCAAGAGACCCAGTACTTC
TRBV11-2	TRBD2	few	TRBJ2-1	CASRPSGGNEQFF	TGTGCCAGCCGGCCTAGCGGGGGCAATGAGCAGTTCTTC
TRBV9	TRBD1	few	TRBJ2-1	CASSDNPRQGASYNEQFF	TGTGCCAGCAGCGACAACCCTAGACAGGGGGCCTCCTACAATGAGCAGTTCTTC
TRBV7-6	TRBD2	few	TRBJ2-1	CASSIYGGGRRRGDNEQFF	TGTGCCAGCAGCATTTATGGGGGGGGACGTAGGAGGGGTGACAATGAGCAGTTCTTC
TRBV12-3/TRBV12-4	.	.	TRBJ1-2	CASNLGGGYTF	TGTGCCAGCAACTTAGGTGGTGGCTACACCTTC
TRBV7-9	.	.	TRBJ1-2	CASSAQGGGAYGYTF	TGTGCCAGCAGCGCCCAGGGTGGGGGGGCCTATGGCTACACCTTC
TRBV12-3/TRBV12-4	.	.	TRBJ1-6	CASSPTVNSPLHF	TGTGCCAGCAGTCCTACAGTGAATTCACCCCTCCACTTT
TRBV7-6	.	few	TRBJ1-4	CASSETVATNEKLFF	TGTGCCAGCAGCGAGACGGTTGCAACTAATGAAAAACTGTTTTTT
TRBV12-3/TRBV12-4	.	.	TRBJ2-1	CASTPEGGSYNEQFF	TGTGCCAGCACTCCGGAGGGGGGCTCCTACAATGAGCAGTTCTTC